This T cell receptor beta chain was identified in a study of T-cell memory formation after mild COVID-19. On the study more broadly: Across donors, TCR clusters were largely donor specific.

Germline-derived CDR1 and CDR2 are SGHTA and FQGNSA. V was clipped by 5 bases and J by 3 bases; unmatched bases: 5. The CDR3 is made up of 14 amino acids. TCRdb itself ran the 5' RACE reads through MiXCR, one entry per CDR3 protein. Among approximately 500,000 distinct CDR3 sequences listed, about 23% were seen once. Study-wide points: Some clones that responded turned up in pre-infection memory, which suggests that cross-reactive memory joined in. Second-wave clones that peaked on day 37 lacked confirmed SARS-CoV-2 specificity. Chiefly within CM and EM were the contracting CD4+ clones; CD8+ ones were within EMRA.

Of note for this clonotype: Its antigen is unidentified.

The sample taken for sequencing was PBMCs or a T cell subset sorted from them (not recorded which). The rearrangement joins TRBV7-2 to TRBJ2-7; 9 bases line up with TRBD1. The origin of this receptor is an adult woman who had mild COVID-19 (a few samples of this study predate the infection). Cell type and time point are not known. CDR3 bases: TGTGCCAGCAGCAAGGACAGGGGCGGCTACGAGCAGTACTTC. It specifies CASSKDRGGYEQYF.